Following are 17 T cell receptor beta chains from one sample sequenced in a study of T cell repertoires in cytomegalovirus infection (dated by TCRdb to between 2018 and 2021). Reads for this sample came from an Illumina HiSeq 1500. TCRdb itself trimmed the public reads at Q25 with fastp, ran MiXCR and retained productive beta chains. CDR3 protein sequences are deduplicated, and each keeps its most common genes and DNA. The sample profile shows 150,000 or so distinct CDR3 sequences; over 15% of them were found once. The biggest ten clones account for 15% to 20% of the sample. The sequencing sample was made of CD8+ T cells from PBMCs. All receptors come from a human donor in good health (CMV status not recorded). Some clones in this sample may be carry-over from other donors' samples.

In this sample, this clonotype turned up a few times. The chain couples TRBV28 to TRBJ2-4; D not certain. V shed 8 bases and J shed 0 bases, with 8 bases lying between them. Germline V gene sequence: CDR1 MDHEN, CDR2 SYDVKM. This CDR3 has 13 amino acids. CDR3 in DNA: TGTGCCAGCTCACTTCTAGCCAAAAACATTCAGTACTTC. It translates to CASSLLAKNIQYF. Filled out from reference TRBV28 and TRBJ2-4, the complete variable domain reads DVKVTQSSRYLVKRTGEKVFLECVQDMDHENMFWYRQDPGLGLRLIYFSYDVKMKEKGDIPEGYSVSREKKERFSLILESASTNQTSMYLCASSLLAKNIQYFGAGTRLSVL.

This chain connects TRBV5-8 to TRBJ2-1; 8 bases are shared with TRBD1. This CDR3 region has 15 residues. Germline CDR1 reads SGHTS; CDR2 reads YDEGEE. The J segment lost 7 bases and the V segment lost 0 bases, leaving 6 bases of the junction unmatched. The CDR3 sequence: CASSLGQGARNEQFF. DNA for the CDR3: TGTGCCAGCAGCTTGGGTCAGGGGGCGCGAAATGAGCAGTTCTTC.

This clonotype was recorded many times. The chain carries TRBV7-8 and TRBJ2-1, with no clear D. CDR1 is SGHVS and CDR2 is FQNEAQ in the germline V gene. The CDR3 spans 15 residues. Deletions cut 5 bases from V and 0 bases from J, with 11 bases between. In DNA, the CDR3 is TGTGCCAGCAGCCCACGTTGGGACTCCTACAATGAGCAGTTCTTC. Its translation: CASSPRWDSYNEQFF. Full variable domain (missing parts from reference TRBV7-8 and TRBJ2-1): GAGVSQSPRYKVAKRGQDVALRCDPISGHVSLFWYQQALGQGPEFLTYFQNEAQLDKSGLPSDRFFAERPEGSVSTLKIQRTQQEDSAVYLCASSPRWDSYNEQFFGPGTRLTVL.

This clonotype appeared a few times. The chain has TRBV5-5 and TRBJ1-5; the D gene is possibly TRBD1 (5 bases). Trimming took 1 base from V and 5 from J, leaving 10 bases between them. The CDR3 sequence is 14 residues long. Germline V gene data show CDR1 as SGHKS and CDR2 as YYEKEE (reference sequence). For the CDR3, the DNA is TGTGCCAGCAGCTTGAGGACATCTCATCAGCCCCAGCATTTT. Translation: CASSLRTSHQPQHF.

This chain connects TRBV2 to TRBJ2-2; 9 nucleotides agree with TRBD2. This CDR3 has 16 amino acids. The trim removed 2 bases at V and 5 bases at J, leaving 6 bases unmatched. Germline V gene sequence: CDR1 SNHLY, CDR2 FYNNEI. The CDR3, as DNA: TGTGCCAGCAGTGAATCGGTAGCGGGAGCAACCGGGGAGCTGTTTTTT. It specifies CASSESVAGATGELFF.

This clonotype was recorded at least ten times. The genes are TRBV7-2 and TRBJ2-7; D ambiguous. V shed 1 base and J shed 2 bases, with 6 bases lying between them. This CDR3 spans 13 amino acids. Germline CDR1 and CDR2: SGHTA and FQGNSA. Written as DNA, the CDR3 is TGTGCCAGCAGCTTAGGGGTTACCTACGAGCAGTACTTC. The encoded protein is CASSLGVTYEQYF.

This clonotype was seen a handful of times. This chain links TRBV7-9 with TRBJ2-2; D is ambiguous. CDR3 length equals 14 residues. With 0 bases removed from V and 4 bases from J, the gap between germline ends came to 6 bases. Per the germline V gene, CDR1 is SEHNR and CDR2 is FQNEAQ (reference sequence). Written as DNA, the CDR3 is TGTGCCAGCAGCTTAGCTATCAGCACCGGGGAGCTGTTTTTT. It translates to CASSLAISTGELFF.

This clonotype has only a few counts. Here the CDR3 reads CASSLASGTSVYNEQFF. The CDR3 DNA is TGTGCCAGCAGCTTAGCGTCGGGGACTAGCGTTTACAATGAGCAGTTCTTC. V gene TRBV7-9 combines with J gene TRBJ2-1; the match to TRBD2 covers 10 bases. The CDR3 runs 17 residues. Trimming at V came to 0 bases and at J to 4 bases, leaving 6 bases not matched to a gene. Germline-derived CDR1 and CDR2 are SEHNR and FQNEAQ (reference sequence).

This clonotype was seen a handful of times. The CDR3 nucleotides are TGTGCCAGCATTATAGCGGGAGGTTCCTACAATGAGCAGTTCTTC. Its protein is CASIIAGGSYNEQFF. The chain couples TRBV28 to TRBJ2-1; 10 bases map to TRBD2. V trimming: 7 bases; J trimming: 1 base; junction bases outside the gene matches: 4. Looked up from germline, CDR1 is MDHEN and CDR2 is SYDVKM. CDR3 length equals 15 residues.

In its sample, this clonotype was seen once. The chain is built from TRBV7-6 and TRBJ2-7; 8 bases map to TRBD2. The CDR3 length is 14 residues. Germline lookup yields CDR1 SGHVS and CDR2 FNYEAQ. The junction had 4 bases not matched to a gene; V was cut back by 4 bases and J by 2 bases. DNA of the CDR3: TGTGCCAGCAGCTCCGGGGGGGGGGCCTACGAGCAGTACTTC. Amino acids: CASSSGGGAYEQYF. Together with reference TRBV7-6 and TRBJ2-7, the CDR3 gives the full variable domain: GAGVSQSPRYKVTKRGQDVALRCDPISGHVSLYWYRQALGQGPEFLTYFNYEAQQDKSGLPNDRFSAERPEGSISTLTIQRTEQRDSAMYRCASSSGGGAYEQYFGPGTRLTVT.

The chain carries TRBV7-9 and TRBJ1-2; D may be TRBD1 (5 bases). CDR1 is SEHNR and CDR2 is FQNEAQ in the germline V gene (reference sequence). Trimming took off 1 base at V and 6 bases at J, with 15 bases between the two ends. This CDR3 has 15 residues. The chain's CDR3 is CASSLGATGSDGYTF. The CDR3, as DNA: TGTGCCAGCAGCTTAGGGGCCACAGGAAGCGATGGCTACACCTTC.

The chain has TRBV7-2 and TRBJ1-1; TRBD1 matches at 9 bases. Unmatched junction bases numbered 10, after V lost 1 base and J lost 7 bases. In germline, CDR1 is SGHTA, CDR2 FQGNSA. This CDR3 is 16 amino acids long. The CDR3 reads CASSLVYRGPTIEAFF. Here the CDR3 DNA reads TGTGCCAGCAGCTTAGTATACAGGGGGCCCACCATTGAAGCTTTCTTT.

This clonotype was seen only a few times. This chain links TRBV29-1 with TRBJ2-7; D might be TRBD1 (5 bases). The V gene lost 5 bases and the J gene lost 3 bases, with 14 bases spanning the gap. This CDR3 spans 13 amino acids. Per germline, CDR1 SQVTM and CDR2 ANQGSEA. The CDR3 loop reads CSVQIAGRYEQYF. The CDR3 coding sequence is TGCAGCGTTCAGATCGCAGGGCGCTACGAGCAGTACTTC.

The rearrangement joins TRBV29-1 to TRBJ2-5; 7 nucleotides agree with TRBD2. CDR1 and CDR2 from the germline V gene are SQVTM and ANQGSEA. CDR3 length: 15 amino acids. V lost 2 bases and J lost 4; bases outside the gene matches: 10. The CDR3 protein is CSVELGGKRRETQYF. The CDR3 DNA is TGCAGCGTTGAATTGGGAGGGAAGAGGCGAGAGACCCAGTACTTC.

The chain links TRBV7-9 to TRBJ1-5, with D unclear. V lost 1 base to trimming and J lost 3 bases, with 7 bases between them. The CDR3 length is 14 residues. Looked up from germline, CDR1 is SEHNR and CDR2 is FQNEAQ (reference sequence). The CDR3 loop reads CASSLDTFNQPQHF. DNA for the CDR3: TGTGCCAGCAGCTTAGACACTTTCAATCAGCCCCAGCATTTT.

This clonotype has just a few counts. J is TRBJ1-4 and V is TRBV2; 10 nucleotides agree with TRBD1. Germline CDR1 SNHLY, CDR2 FYNNEI. V lost 4 bases and J lost 8; bases outside the gene matches: 7. There are 15 residues in the CDR3. The CDR3 DNA sequence: TGTGCCAGCAGTGGGGGACAGGGGTTAAACGAAAAACTGTTTTTT. This sequence encodes CASSGGQGLNEKLFF.

This clonotype occurred a few times. The V call is TRBV12-3 or TRBV12-4, the J call TRBJ2-7, with D perhaps TRBD1 or TRBD2 (7 bases each). The CDR3 is 17 amino acids. V was cut by 0 bases and J by 2 bases, with 17 bases left in between. This chain's CDR3 is CASSLAGSGTATYEQYF. DNA for the CDR3: TGTGCCAGCAGTTTAGCGGGGAGCGGGACAGCGACCTACGAGCAGTACTTC.